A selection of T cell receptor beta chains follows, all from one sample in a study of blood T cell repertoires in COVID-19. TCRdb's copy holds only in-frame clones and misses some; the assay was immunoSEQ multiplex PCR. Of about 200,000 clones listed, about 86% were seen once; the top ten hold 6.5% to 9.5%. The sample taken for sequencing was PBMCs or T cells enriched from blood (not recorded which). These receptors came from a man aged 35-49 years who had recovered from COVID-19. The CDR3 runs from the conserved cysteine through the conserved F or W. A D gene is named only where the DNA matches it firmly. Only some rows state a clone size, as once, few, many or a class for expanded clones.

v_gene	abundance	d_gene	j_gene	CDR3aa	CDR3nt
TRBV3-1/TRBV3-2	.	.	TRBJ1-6	CASSQDRRYNSPLHF	TGTGCCAGCAGCCAAGATCGCCGGTATAATTCACCCCTCCACTTT
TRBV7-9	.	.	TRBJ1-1	CASSQTAGNTEAFF	TGTGCCAGCAGCCAGACAGCCGGCAACACTGAAGCTTTCTTT
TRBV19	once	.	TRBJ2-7	CASAGTLFSYEQYF	TGTGCCAGTGCCGGGACTCTTTTCTCCTACGAGCAGTACTTC
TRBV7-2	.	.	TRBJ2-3	CASSLLILTDTQYF	TGTGCCAGCAGCTTATTAATTCTCACAGATACGCAGTATTTT
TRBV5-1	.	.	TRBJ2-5	CASSLAGTQETQYF	TGCGCCAGCAGCTTAGCGGGGACACAAGAGACCCAGTACTTC
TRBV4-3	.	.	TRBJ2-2	CASSPSGNTGELFF	TGCGCCAGCAGCCCCAGCGGGAACACCGGGGAGCTGTTTTTT
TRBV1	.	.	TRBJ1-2	CTSSPPQRQGAGGYTF	TGCACCAGCAGCCCCCCCCAGCGGCAGGGGGCTGGAGGCTACACCTTC
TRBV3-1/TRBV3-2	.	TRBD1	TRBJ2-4	CASSLLQGRKSDIQYF	TGTGCCAGCAGCCTTCTACAGGGGCGGAAGTCCGACATTCAGTACTTC
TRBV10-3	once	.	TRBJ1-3	CAISGAVSRGNTIYF	TGTGCCATCAGTGGGGCAGTGAGTCGAGGAAACACCATATATTTT
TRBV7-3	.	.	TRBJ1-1	CASSPSGQRWDTEAFF	TGTGCCAGCAGCCCGTCTGGGCAAAGGTGGGACACTGAAGCTTTCTTT
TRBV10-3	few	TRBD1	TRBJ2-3	CAISGGQGARLDTQYF	TGTGCCATCAGTGGGGGACAGGGGGCGCGTTTGGATACGCAGTATTTT
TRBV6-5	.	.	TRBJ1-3	CATYRASGNTIYF	TGTGCCACATACAGGGCCTCTGGAAACACCATATATTTT
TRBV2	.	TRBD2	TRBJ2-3	CASTTTSGGSYF	TGTGCCAGCACCACTACTAGCGGGGGATCGTATTTT
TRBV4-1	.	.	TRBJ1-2	CASSQDARGDGYTF	TGCGCCAGCAGCCAAGATGCAAGGGGCGATGGCTACACCTTC
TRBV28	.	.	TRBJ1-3	CASSAERGNTIYF	TGTGCCAGCAGTGCTGAGAGGGGAAACACCATATATTTT
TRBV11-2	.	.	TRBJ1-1	CASRVIRAGEAFF	TGTGCCAGCAGGGTAATCAGGGCAGGTGAAGCTTTCTTT
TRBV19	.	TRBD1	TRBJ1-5	CASNRGGYQPQHF	TGTGCCAGTAACAGGGGCGGGTATCAGCCCCAGCATTTT
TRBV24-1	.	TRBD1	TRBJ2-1	CATSAIGQGSNEQFF	TGTGCCACCAGTGCCATAGGACAGGGGAGCAATGAGCAGTTCTTC
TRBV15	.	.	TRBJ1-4	CATSAAGRNEKLFF	TGTGCCACCAGCGCCGCAGGGCGGAATGAAAAACTGTTTTTT
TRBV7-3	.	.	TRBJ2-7	CASSLNPSTGSEYYEQYF	TGTGCCAGCAGCTTAAACCCCTCAACAGGAAGCGAGTACTACGAGCAGTACTTC
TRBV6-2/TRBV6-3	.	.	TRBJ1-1	CASSYSSSLTEAFF	TGTGCCAGCAGTTACTCGAGTAGCCTCACTGAAGCTTTCTTT
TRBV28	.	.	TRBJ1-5	CASIGGHNQPQHF	TGTGCCAGCATCGGGGGTCACAATCAGCCCCAGCATTTT
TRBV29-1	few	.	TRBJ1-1	CSVPKDKGFMNTEAFF	TGCAGCGTCCCGAAAGACAAGGGGTTTATGAACACTGAAGCTTTCTTT
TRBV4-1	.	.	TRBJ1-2	CASSQIFGPLNYGYTF	TGCGCCAGCAGCCAAATTTTTGGGCCTCTTAACTATGGCTACACCTTC
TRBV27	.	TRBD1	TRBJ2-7	CASSNHPPGGLDF	TGTGCCAGCAGTAACCACCCCCCAGGGGGTCTTGACTTC
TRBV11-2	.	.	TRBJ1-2	CASSSPGVNYGYTF	TGTGCCAGCAGCTCCCCCGGGGTTAACTATGGCTACACCTTC
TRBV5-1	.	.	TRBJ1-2	CASRAEKGYTF	TGCGCCAGCAGGGCCGAAAAGGGCTACACCTTC
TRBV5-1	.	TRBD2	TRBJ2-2	CASSLDPSGGASGELFF	TGCGCCAGCAGCTTGGACCCTAGCGGGGGGGCTTCCGGGGAGCTGTTTTTT
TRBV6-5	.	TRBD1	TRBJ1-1	CASSRDLTGLEAFF	TGTGCCAGCAGTCGGGACTTGACAGGGCTTGAAGCTTTCTTT
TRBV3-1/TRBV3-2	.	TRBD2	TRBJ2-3	CASSQAGGSRSTDTQYF	TGTGCCAGCAGCCAGGCGGGGGGGAGCCGGAGCACAGATACGCAGTATTTT
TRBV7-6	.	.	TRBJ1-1	CASSSGGYTEAFF	TGTGCCAGCAGCTCGGGGGGGTACACTGAAGCTTTCTTT
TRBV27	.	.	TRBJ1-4	CASSPGGGGNEKLFF	TGTGCCAGCAGTCCCGGTGGGGGGGGAAATGAAAAACTGTTTTTT
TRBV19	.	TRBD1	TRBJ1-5	CASKPGQGNQPQHF	TGTGCCAGCAAACCGGGACAGGGCAATCAGCCCCAGCATTTT
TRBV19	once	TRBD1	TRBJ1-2	CASSDRVGYGYTF	TGTGCCAGTAGTGACAGGGTTGGCTATGGCTACACCTTC
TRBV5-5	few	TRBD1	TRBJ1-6	CASSSPGQGYSPLHF	TGTGCCAGCAGCTCCCCTGGACAGGGGTATTCACCCCTCCACTTT
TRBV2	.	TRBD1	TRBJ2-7	CASSGQGALYEQYF	TGTGCCAGCAGCGGACAGGGGGCCCTCTACGAGCAGTACTTC
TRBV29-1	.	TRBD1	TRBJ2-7	CSVWTGSSYEQYF	TGCAGCGTCTGGACAGGGAGCTCCTACGAGCAGTACTTC
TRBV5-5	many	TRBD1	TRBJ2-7	CASSWDSHSYEQYF	TGTGCCAGCAGCTGGGACAGTCACTCCTACGAGCAGTACTTC
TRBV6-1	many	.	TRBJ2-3	CASSEGAGDSDTQYF	TGTGCCAGCAGTGAAGGAGCAGGGGATTCGGATACGCAGTATTTT
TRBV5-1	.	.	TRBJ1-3	CASSGGYGNTIYF	TGCGCCAGCAGCGGAGGCTACGGAAACACCATATATTTT
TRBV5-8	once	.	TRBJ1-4	CASSLGASGYEKLFF	TGTGCCAGCAGCTTGGGGGCGTCGGGGTACGAAAAACTGTTTTTT